The sequence of this TCR beta chain was determined in a study of blood T cells in healthy people across ages. This clonotype turned up a few times. The antigen remains undetermined. Together with a sample-barcoded 5' primer, a J-beta primer mix was included in a second PCR lasting about 6 to 12 cycles. A minimum of 3 million CDR3-containing paired-end reads was obtained for each sample. TCRdb reprocessed the 5' RACE reads via MiXCR and lists one record per CDR3 protein. Counted here are about 1.8 million distinct CDR3 sequences, about 49% occurring once; the ten biggest clones make up approximately 2%. Germline V gene data show CDR1 as SQVTM and CDR2 as ANQGSEA. The CDR3 spans 13 residues. Trimming took off 7 bases at V and 4 bases at J, with 17 bases between the two ends. Study results and limitations: There were more naive CD4+ cells and higher diversity in long-lived donors than in aged donors.

Total RNA, at least 5.5 micrograms per sample, came from PBMCs. The chain joins TRBV29-1 to TRBJ2-7; D possibly corresponds to TRBD1 (5 bases). Sequencing was done on a sample of blood. The source of this sequence is a woman aged 40 to 50 in good health. The CDR3: CSAGPGSLYEQYF. CDR3 bases: TGCAGCGCCGGGCCAGGGTCATTATACGAGCAGTACTTC.